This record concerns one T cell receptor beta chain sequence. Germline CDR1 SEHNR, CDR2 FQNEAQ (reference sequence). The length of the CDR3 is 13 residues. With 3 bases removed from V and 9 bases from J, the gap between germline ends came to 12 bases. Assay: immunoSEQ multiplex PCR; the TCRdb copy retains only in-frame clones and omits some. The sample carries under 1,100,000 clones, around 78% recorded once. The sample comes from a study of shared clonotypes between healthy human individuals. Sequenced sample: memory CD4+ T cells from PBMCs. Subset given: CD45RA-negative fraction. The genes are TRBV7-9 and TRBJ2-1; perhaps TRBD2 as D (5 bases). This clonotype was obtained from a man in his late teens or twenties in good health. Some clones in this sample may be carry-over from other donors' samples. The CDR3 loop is CASSLRAVGEQFF. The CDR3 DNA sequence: TGTGCCAGCAGCTTGAGGGCGGTGGGTGAGCAGTTCTTC.